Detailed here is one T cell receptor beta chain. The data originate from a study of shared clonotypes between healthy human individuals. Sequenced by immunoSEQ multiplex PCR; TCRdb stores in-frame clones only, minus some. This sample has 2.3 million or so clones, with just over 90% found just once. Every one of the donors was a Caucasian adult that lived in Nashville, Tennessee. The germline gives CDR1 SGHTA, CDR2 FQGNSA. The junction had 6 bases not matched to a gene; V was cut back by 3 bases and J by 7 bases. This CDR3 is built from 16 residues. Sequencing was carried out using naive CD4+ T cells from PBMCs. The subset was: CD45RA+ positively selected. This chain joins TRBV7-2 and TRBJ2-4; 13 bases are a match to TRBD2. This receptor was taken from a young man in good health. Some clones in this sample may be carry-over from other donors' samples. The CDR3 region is CASSLWTSGSGNIQYF. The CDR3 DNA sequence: TGTGCCAGCAGCTTGTGGACTAGCGGGAGCGGGAACATTCAGTACTTC. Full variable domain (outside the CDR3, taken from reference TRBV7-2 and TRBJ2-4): GAGVSQSPSNKVTEKGKDVELRCDPISGHTALYWYRQSLGQGLEFLIYFQGNSAPDKSGLPSDRFSAERTGGSVSTLTIQRTQQEDSAVYLCASSLWTSGSGNIQYFGAGTRLSVL.